A selection of T cell receptor beta chains follows, all from one sample in a study of blood T cells in healthy people across ages. One entry per CDR3 protein, called by TCRdb with MiXCR from the 5' RACE reads. This sample yields about 800,000 distinct CDR3 sequences, of which 55% to 75% are seen a single time; 20% to 25% belongs to the top ten. The sequencing sample was made of blood. These receptors originate from a man aged 25-45 years in good health. CDR3s include the opening cysteine and the closing phenylalanine or tryptophan. Each record gives: J gene, clone size, D gene, V gene, CDR3 protein, CDR3 DNA. D genes are given only for firm matches. The size field is filled for only some rows; it gives once, few, many or a size class.

TRBJ1-1,-,TRBD1,TRBV20-1,CSARTGEVNTEAFF,TGCAGTGCTAGGACAGGGGAGGTGAACACTGAAGCTTTCTTT
TRBJ1-1,-,TRBD1,TRBV5-1,CASSNGQGNTEAFF,TGCGCCAGCAGCAACGGACAGGGGAACACTGAAGCTTTCTTT
TRBJ2-1,-,-,TRBV12-3/TRBV12-4,CASSSSGPYVDEQFF,TGTGCCAGCAGTTCTTCCGGGCCCTATGTAGATGAGCAGTTCTTC
TRBJ2-1,-,-,TRBV29-1,CSVENGGNEQFF,TGCAGCGTTGAGAACGGGGGCAATGAGCAGTTCTTC
TRBJ2-3,-,TRBD2,TRBV29-1,CSVDLAGLDTQYF,TGCAGCGTTGACCTAGCGGGGCTGGATACGCAGTATTTT
TRBJ2-2,few,-,TRBV20-1,CSAPQGGGRTGELFF,TGCAGTGCACCACAGGGTGGGGGACGTACCGGGGAGCTGTTTTTT
TRBJ1-1,-,TRBD1,TRBV6-5,CASSYSRTGGTEAFF,TGTGCCAGCAGTTACTCGAGGACAGGGGGCACTGAAGCTTTCTTT
TRBJ2-7,-,TRBD2,TRBV3-1,CASSRGTSGGLYEQYF,TGTGCCAGCAGCCGGGGGACTAGCGGGGGGCTCTACGAGCAGTACTTC
TRBJ1-5,-,TRBD1,TRBV27,CASSVGGTGPHWNQPQHF,TGTGCCAGCAGTGTAGGAGGGACAGGGCCTCACTGGAATCAGCCCCAGCATTTT
TRBJ2-7,-,-,TRBV7-6,CASSRDTHSYEQYF,TGTGCCAGCAGCCGGGACACACACTCCTACGAGCAGTACTTC
TRBJ2-7,-,-,TRBV5-1,CASSLENSVGSEQYF,TGCGCCAGCAGCTTGGAGAACAGTGTAGGCTCCGAGCAGTACTTC
TRBJ2-7,-,TRBD1,TRBV10-3,CAISQADRGLEQYF,TGTGCCATCAGCCAGGCCGACAGGGGCTTAGAGCAGTACTTC
TRBJ1-1,once,-,TRBV6-2/TRBV6-3,CASSYSHQSGLTEAFF,TGTGCCAGCAGTTACTCCCACCAGTCAGGGCTCACTGAAGCTTTCTTT
TRBJ2-5,-,TRBD1,TRBV6-2/TRBV6-3,CASSPTGTGDRETQYF,TGTGCCAGCAGCCCGACCGGGACAGGGGACAGAGAGACCCAGTACTTC
TRBJ2-5,few,TRBD1,TRBV28,CASSTGQEETQYF,TGTGCCAGCAGTACCGGACAGGAAGAGACCCAGTACTTC
TRBJ2-3,-,-,TRBV27,CASSGGDTQYF,TGTGCCAGCTCCGGGGGAGATACGCAGTATTTT
TRBJ2-3,-,-,TRBV15,CATSRVDQGIDTQYF,TGTGCCACCAGCAGAGTGGATCAGGGGATAGATACGCAGTATTTT
TRBJ2-6,few,-,TRBV4-1,CASSQVRENSGANVLTF,TGCGCCAGCAGCCAGGTGAGGGAGAATTCCGGGGCCAACGTCCTGACTTTC
TRBJ2-5,-,TRBD1,TRBV6-6,CAGQGAGETQYF,TGTGCCGGACAGGGGGCGGGAGAGACCCAGTACTTC
TRBJ2-5,-,-,TRBV7-8,CASSPKRFAQETQYF,TGTGCCAGCAGCCCTAAACGCTTCGCTCAAGAGACCCAGTACTTC
TRBJ2-2,-,-,TRBV12-3/TRBV12-4,CASSPTGIGELFF,TGTGCCAGCAGTCCTACAGGGATCGGGGAGCTGTTTTTT
TRBJ2-1,few,TRBD2,TRBV7-2,CASSLSSGGHNEQFF,TGTGCCAGCAGCTTATCAAGCGGGGGCCACAATGAGCAGTTCTTC
TRBJ1-1,-,-,TRBV5-1,CASKSSGTTEAFF,TGCGCCAGCAAGAGCTCGGGGACAACTGAAGCTTTCTTT
TRBJ1-6,-,-,TRBV3-1,CASSQGVQPSPLHF,TGTGCCAGCAGCCAAGGGGTTCAGCCTTCACCCCTCCACTTT
TRBJ2-1,-,-,TRBV6-2/TRBV6-3,CASRPGTQGQFF,TGTGCCAGCAGGCCCGGGACCCAAGGGCAGTTCTTC